This is a list of T cell receptor beta chains from one sample in a study of T cells in Graves' hyperthyroidism and ophthalmopathy. A single record per CDR3 protein comes from TCRdb applying MiXCR to the multiplex PCR reads. The repertoire includes roughly 350,000 distinct CDR3 sequences, approximately 14% of them detected once, and around 32% sits in the top ten. The sequenced sample was blood. The origin of the receptors is a woman aged 35 to 49 with Graves' ophthalmopathy. CDR3s include the opening cysteine and the closing phenylalanine or tryptophan. The D gene is left open where the match is weak. Some rows mark clone size as missing; the rest say once, few, many or name a class of expanded clone.

v_call	d_call	clone_size	j_call	cdr3_aa	cdr3_nt
TRBV7-2	NA	NA	TRBJ2-5	CASSLRGGGVGETQYF	TGTGCCAGCAGCTTAAGGGGGGGGGGGGTTGGCGAGACCCAGTACTTC
TRBV11-2	NA	many	TRBJ2-7	CASTKTVGSREQYF	TGTGCCAGCACCAAAACGGTGGGGTCCCGCGAGCAGTACTTC
TRBV7-9	NA	many	TRBJ2-7	CASSLPGSYEQYF	TGTGCCAGCAGTTTGCCGGGGTCCTACGAGCAGTACTTC
TRBV6-1	TRBD1	few	TRBJ1-5	CASRPQGGSNQPQHF	TGTGCCAGCAGACCCCAGGGGGGTAGCAATCAGCCCCAGCATTTT
TRBV12-5	TRBD1	NA	TRBJ2-4	CASGLVGLWGQGAKNIQYF	TGTGCTAGTGGTTTGGTTGGACTTTGGGGACAGGGGGCCAAAAACATTCAGTACTTC
TRBV11-3	TRBD2	many	TRBJ2-1	CASSLGLSGGPRGQFF	TGTGCCAGCAGCTTAGGACTTAGCGGGGGGCCCCGGGGGCAGTTCTTC
TRBV20-1	NA	many	TRBJ2-3	CSARPGPDTQYF	TGCAGTGCTAGACCCGGCCCAGATACGCAGTATTTT
TRBV4-2	TRBD2	NA	TRBJ2-2	CASSQGGGRGTGELFF	TGTGCCAGCAGCCAAGGGGGCGGGAGGGGTACCGGGGAGCTGTTTTTT
TRBV3-1	NA	few	TRBJ2-1	CASSQRPTHSSYNEQFF	TGTGCCAGCAGCCAACGCCCGACGCATAGCTCCTACAATGAGCAGTTCTTC
TRBV18	NA	many	TRBJ2-5	CASSRTDQETQYF	TGTGCCAGCTCGCGGACAGACCAAGAGACCCAGTACTTC
TRBV13	NA	many	TRBJ1-4	CASSFAGGNEKLFF	TGTGCCAGCAGCTTCGCTGGCGGTAATGAAAAACTGTTTTTT
TRBV29-1	TRBD1	many	TRBJ2-6	CSVTGQGAFGANVLTF	TGCAGCGTTACGGGACAGGGGGCCTTTGGGGCCAACGTCCTGACTTTC
TRBV7-2	NA	NA	TRBJ1-2	CASSQAFPGQIYGYTF	TGCGCCAGCAGCCAAGCGTTCCCAGGGCAAATCTATGGCTACACCTTC
TRBV5-1	NA	many	TRBJ2-7	CASSLVSEGIKEQYF	TGCGCCAGCAGCTTGGTTTCGGAGGGGATCAAGGAGCAGTACTTC
TRBV27	TRBD2	many	TRBJ2-1	CASSFLAGGLGNEQFF	TGTGCCAGCAGTTTCCTAGCGGGAGGTCTGGGGAATGAGCAGTTCTTC
TRBV9	NA	many	TRBJ2-7	CASSVGQGILPREQYF	TGTGCCAGCAGCGTAGGCCAGGGGATTCTACCTAGGGAGCAGTACTTC
TRBV12-3/TRBV12-4	NA	many	TRBJ2-2	CASSSRGGTNTGELFF	TGTGCCAGCAGTTCCAGGGGTGGGACCAACACCGGGGAGCTGTTTTTT
TRBV12-3/TRBV12-4	NA	many	TRBJ2-7	CASSPGRTVEQYF	TGTGCCAGCAGCCCTGGCAGGACAGTCGAGCAGTACTTC
TRBV7-8	NA	many	TRBJ2-1	CASSLGAGQINEQFF	TGTGCCAGCAGCTTAGGGGCGGGACAGATTAATGAGCAGTTCTTC
TRBV29-1	NA	many	TRBJ1-2	CSVEVGSSNYGYTF	TGCAGCGTTGAAGTGGGCAGCTCTAACTATGGCTACACCTTC
TRBV19	NA	NA	TRBJ2-3	CASSIVLTDTQYF	TGTGCCAGTAGTATTGTCCTGACAGATACGCAGTATTTT
TRBV2	TRBD1	many	TRBJ2-7	CASSERFAGDRADEQYF	TGTGCCAGCAGTGAAAGGTTTGCAGGGGACAGGGCTGACGAGCAGTACTTC
TRBV10-3	TRBD1	many	TRBJ1-5	CAISRDRGNQPQHF	TGTGCCATCAGTCGGGACAGGGGCAATCAGCCCCAGCATTTT
TRBV20-1	NA	NA	TRBJ2-4	CSGETGRNIQYF	TGCAGTGGCGAGACAGGGAGGAACATTCAGTACTTC
TRBV7-8	TRBD2	few	TRBJ2-7	CASSFGRALAERPYEQYF	TGTGCCAGCAGCTTTGGCAGGGCGCTAGCGGAGAGGCCCTACGAGCAGTACTTC
TRBV11-2	NA	NA	TRBJ2-1	CASSFSIRDAEFF	TGTGCCAGCAGTTTTTCAATCCGGGACGCCGAGTTCTTC
TRBV27	TRBD2	NA	TRBJ2-3	CASSSWGLAADTQYF	TGTGCCAGCAGTTCGTGGGGACTAGCAGCAGATACGCAGTATTTT
TRBV28	TRBD1	many	TRBJ2-1	CASSLGQDFTRLANEQFF	TGTGCCAGCAGCCTGGGACAGGACTTCACCCGACTCGCGAATGAGCAGTTCTTC
TRBV6-1	TRBD1	many	TRBJ2-3	CASSDRGQDSTDTQYF	TGTGCCAGCAGTGATAGGGGACAGGATAGCACAGATACGCAGTATTTT
TRBV6-1	NA	many	TRBJ1-1	CASSRKGRTNTEAFF	TGTGCCAGCAGCCGAAAGGGACGGACGAACACTGAAGCTTTCTTT
TRBV5-1	NA	NA	TRBJ1-3	CASSLVGENTIYF	TGCGCCAGCAGCTTGGTGGGGGAAAACACCATATATTTT
TRBV20-1	NA	NA	TRBJ2-4	CSARAEGLPKNIQYF	TGCAGTGCTAGAGCGGAGGGCTTGCCCAAAAACATTCAGTACTTC
TRBV6-1	TRBD1	many	TRBJ2-1	CASTDPGQGAHEQFF	TGTGCCAGCACCGACCCAGGACAGGGAGCTCATGAGCAGTTCTTC
TRBV9	TRBD2	NA	TRBJ2-2	CASSVRLAGNTGELFF	TGTGCCAGCAGCGTACGGCTAGCGGGCAACACCGGGGAGCTGTTTTTT
TRBV29-1	NA	many	TRBJ2-5	CSVGLRETQYF	TGCAGCGTTGGTCTCCGAGAGACCCAGTACTTC
TRBV20-1	TRBD1	many	TRBJ1-1	CSARPGGGWTEAFF	TGCAGTGCTAGACCAGGGGGAGGATGGACTGAAGCTTTCTTT
TRBV9	NA	NA	TRBJ1-5	CASTGPGRKPDAQPQHF	TGTGCCAGCACGGGCCCGGGGCGAAAACCAGATGCTCAGCCCCAGCATTTT
TRBV27	NA	many	TRBJ2-5	CASSYRGLETQYF	TGTGCCAGCAGTTATCGGGGGTTGGAGACCCAGTACTTC
TRBV24-1	TRBD1	few	TRBJ2-2	CATKGTANTGELFF	TGTGCCACCAAAGGGACAGCGAACACCGGGGAGCTGTTTTTT
TRBV12-3/TRBV12-4	NA	many	TRBJ2-1	CASSLGNWRGLYNEQFF	TGTGCCAGCAGTTTAGGGAACTGGCGGGGTCTCTACAATGAGCAGTTCTTC
TRBV20-1	TRBD2	many	TRBJ2-7	CSARDLAGEYEQYF	TGCAGTGCTAGAGATTTGGCGGGAGAGTACGAGCAGTACTTC